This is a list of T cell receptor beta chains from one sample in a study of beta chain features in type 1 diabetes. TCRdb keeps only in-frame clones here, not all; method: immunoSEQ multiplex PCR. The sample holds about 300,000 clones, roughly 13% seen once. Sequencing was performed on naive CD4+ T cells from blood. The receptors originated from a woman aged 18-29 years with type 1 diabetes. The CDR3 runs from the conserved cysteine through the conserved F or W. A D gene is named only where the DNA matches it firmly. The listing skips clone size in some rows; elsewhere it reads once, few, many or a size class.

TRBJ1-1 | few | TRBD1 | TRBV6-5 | TGTGCCAGCAGTTGGGGACAGCTGAACACTGAAGCTTTCTTT | CASSWGQLNTEAFF
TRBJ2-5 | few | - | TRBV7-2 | TGTGCCAGCAGCCGCATGGAGGAGACCCAGTACTTC | CASSRMEETQYF
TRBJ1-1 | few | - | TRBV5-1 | TGCGCCAGCAGACTTACAGCTTCTTACACTGAAGCTTTCTTT | CASRLTASYTEAFF
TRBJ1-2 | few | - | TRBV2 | TGTGCCAGCAGTGTTTTATGGAGCGGCTACACCTTC | CASSVLWSGYTF
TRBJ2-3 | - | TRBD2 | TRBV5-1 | TGCGCCAGCAGCTTGGATAGCGGGAGGAACACAGATACGCAGTATTTT | CASSLDSGRNTDTQYF
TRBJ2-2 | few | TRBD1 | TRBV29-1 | TGCAGCGTACAACGGACAGGGTGGGCCGGGGAGCTGTTTTTT | CSVQRTGWAGELFF
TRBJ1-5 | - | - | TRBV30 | TGTGCCTGGAGTGCCCCTAATCAGCCCCAGCATTTT | CAWSAPNQPQHF
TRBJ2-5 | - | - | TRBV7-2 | TGTGCCAGCAGCTTAGCCGGAGGCCGGGAGACCCAGTACTTC | CASSLAGGRETQYF
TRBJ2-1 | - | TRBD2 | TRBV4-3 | TGCGCCAGCAGCAAGACTAGCGGGATTTATCGGGAGCAGTTCTTC | CASSKTSGIYREQFF
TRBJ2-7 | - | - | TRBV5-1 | TGCGCCAGCAGCTTCCGGGGTGGGTACGAGCAGTACTTC | CASSFRGGYEQYF
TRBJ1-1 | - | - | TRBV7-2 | TGTGCCAGCAGCTTAGCGGGAGGTTACACTGAAGCTTTCTTT | CASSLAGGYTEAFF
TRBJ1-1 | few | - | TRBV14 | TGTGCCAGCAGCCTGGAGGAGACTGAAGCTTTCTTT | CASSLEETEAFF
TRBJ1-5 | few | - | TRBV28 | TGTGCCAGCAGTTTATACAGGGCAAAATCTAGCAATCAGCCCCAGCATTTT | CASSLYRAKSSNQPQHF
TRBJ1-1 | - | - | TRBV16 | TGTGCCAGCAGCCAATCTCAGGGTCTAAACACTGAAGCTTTCTTT | CASSQSQGLNTEAFF
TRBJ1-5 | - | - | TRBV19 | TGTGCCAGTAGGGGCCCGGGGGTACAGCCCCAGCATTTT | CASRGPGVQPQHF